This passage covers 30 T cell receptor beta chains from one sample sequenced in a study of early T cells in non-severe SARS-CoV-2 infection. TCRdb processed the 5' RACE reads anew with MiXCR; each CDR3 protein has one entry. Of roughly 70,000 distinct CDR3 sequences listed, roughly 13% are singletons. Sequencing was done on a sample of whole blood. These TCRs come from an adult who was a healthcare worker with PCR-confirmed SARS-CoV-2 infection or an uninfected control (not recorded which).

V gene TRBV2 combines with J gene TRBJ2-3; D perhaps matches TRBD2 (5 bases). Trimming shortened V by 4 bases and J by 0 bases, and 14 bases separated the two germline ends. The CDR3 sequence is 16 residues long. In germline, CDR1 is SNHLY, CDR2 FYNNEI. Here the CDR3 DNA reads TGTGCCAGCAGTGCCTCCCGGGGTGCTAGCACAGATACGCAGTATTTT. Translated: CASSASRGASTDTQYF.

This clonotype came up many times. The chain combines TRBV4-1 with TRBJ2-5, with TRBD2 matching over 13 bases. CDR1 and CDR2 from the germline V gene are MGHRA and YSYEKL. This CDR3 is built from 18 residues. The V segment lost 4 bases and the J segment 0 bases; nucleotides outside the gene matches: 8. This CDR3 reads CASSLSTGTSGDQETQYF. DNA of the CDR3: TGCGCCAGCAGCCTCTCGACCGGGACTAGCGGGGACCAAGAGACCCAGTACTTC.

Only a few counts were recorded for this clonotype. The chain links TRBV29-1 to TRBJ2-7; no reliable D call. V was trimmed by 7 bases and J by 0 bases, leaving 13 bases between them. Germline-derived CDR1 and CDR2 are SQVTM and ANQGSEA. This CDR3 has 13 amino acids. In DNA form, the CDR3 reads TGCAGCGCCTTGGACGCGAGCTCCTACGAGCAGTACTTC. Its translation is CSALDASSYEQYF.

The CDR3 sequence is CASSVRGEGTEAFF. The CDR3 DNA reads TGCGCCAGCAGCGTAAGAGGGGAGGGCACTGAAGCTTTCTTT. The chain couples TRBV5-1 to TRBJ1-1, with a tentative D call TRBD1 (5 bases). Looked up from germline, CDR1 is SGHRS and CDR2 is YFSETQ. The CDR3 runs 14 residues. Deletions cut 4 bases from V and 4 bases from J, with 14 bases between.

This clonotype occurred many times. J is TRBJ2-1 and V is TRBV24-1; D may match TRBD1 or TRBD2 (7 bases each). The CDR3 totals 17 residues. V lost 4 bases to trimming and J lost 2 bases, with 17 bases between them. Per the germline V gene, CDR1 is KGHDR and CDR2 is SFDVKD. CDR3 region: CATSETTGLAAYNEQFF. The CDR3 coding sequence is TGTGCCACCAGTGAGACGACAGGGCTAGCGGCCTACAATGAGCAGTTCTTC.

The chain uses TRBV7-2 and TRBJ2-5; 8 positions agree with TRBD2. Germline values: CDR1 SGHTA, CDR2 FQGNSA. V lost 8 bases and J lost 1; bases outside the gene matches: 9. The CDR3 length is 15 residues. DNA for the CDR3: TGTGCCAGCGTAATGAGCGGGGGACCCCAAGAGACCCAGTACTTC. It yields the protein CASVMSGGPQETQYF.

This clonotype was counted a few times. The chain carries TRBV29-1 and TRBJ1-3; 7 bases map to TRBD1. CDR3 length: 14 amino acids. The trim removed 6 bases at V and 1 base at J, leaving 6 bases unmatched. Germline V gives CDR1 SQVTM, CDR2 ANQGSEA. CDR3: CSVATGVSGNTIYF. CDR3 DNA sequence: TGCAGCGTCGCCACAGGGGTATCTGGAAACACCATATATTTT.

This clonotype appeared a few times. V is TRBV29-1 and J is TRBJ2-7; 9 positions match TRBD1. V dropped 7 bases and J dropped 0; count of bases not matched to a gene: 4. The CDR3 contains 13 residues. Germline CDR1 and CDR2: SQVTM and ANQGSEA. The CDR3 coding sequence is TGCAGCGCAACGGACAGGGGCTCCTACGAGCAGTACTTC. This codes for CSATDRGSYEQYF.

This clonotype came up many times. The V and J genes are TRBV20-1 and TRBJ2-1; 11 bases map to TRBD2. The CDR3 consists of 16 residues. Germline V gene data show CDR1 as DFQATT and CDR2 as SNEGSKA (reference sequence). V shed 2 bases and J 4 bases; nucleotides not matched to a gene: 7. This CDR3 reads CSARYLAGGRYNEQFF. CDR3 nucleotide sequence: TGCAGTGCTAGATATTTAGCGGGAGGGCGTTACAATGAGCAGTTCTTC.

The chain has TRBV7-2 and TRBJ2-3, with D maybe TRBD1 (6 bases). This CDR3 has 14 residues. The germline V and J ends were trimmed by 5 bases and 4 bases, with 13 bases remaining between them. Germline V gives CDR1 SGHTA, CDR2 FQGNSA. The DNA for the CDR3 is TGTGCCAGCAGCCTTCGACAGGTGTCAGATACGCAGTATTTT. This gives the protein CASSLRQVSDTQYF.

The chain employs TRBV5-1 and TRBJ1-1; no clear D. The CDR3 contains 14 residues. The germline V gene has CDR1 SGHRS and CDR2 YFSETQ. V was shortened by 3 bases and J by 1 base, with 10 bases between the two germline ends. CDR3 protein: CASSWTSENTEAFF. Written as DNA, the CDR3 is TGCGCCAGCAGCTGGACCTCAGAGAACACTGAAGCTTTCTTT.

This clonotype appeared a few times. The J gene is TRBJ1-6, the V gene TRBV27, with D maybe TRBD1 (6 bases). CDR3 length: 15 amino acids. Germline assignment: CDR1 MNHEY and CDR2 SMNVEV (reference sequence). V was pared by 5 bases and J by 13 bases, with 21 bases between. This CDR3 is CASSPTTGTAGPLHF. In nucleotides, the CDR3 is TGTGCCAGCAGTCCCACTACAGGGACCGCCGGTCCCCTCCACTTT.

This clonotype has at least ten counts. The rearrangement uses TRBV6-2 or TRBV6-3 and TRBJ2-1; 11 bases fit TRBD2. The CDR3 consists of 15 residues. Germline CDR1 reads MNHEY; CDR2 reads SVGEGT. Losses at the gene ends were 7 bases for V and 4 bases for J; bases not matched to a gene: 6. The CDR3 here is CASIQASGRYNEQFF. DNA for the CDR3: TGTGCCAGCATCCAGGCTAGCGGGAGGTACAATGAGCAGTTCTTC.

The sample holds a few counts of this clonotype. Mismatch with germline at one junction end may stem from a read error. V is TRBV7-7 and J is TRBJ1-4; the D is unclear. The CDR3 spans 15 residues. Germline V gene lookup returns CDR1 SSHAT and CDR2 FNYEAQ (reference sequence). As DNA, the CDR3 is TGTGCTAGCAGCTACGCCGGGATGTTAGAAGAAAAACTGTTTTTT. Its protein product is CASSYAGMLEEKLFF. The full variable domain, completed using reference TRBV7-7 and TRBJ1-4, is GAGVSQSPRYKVTKRGQDVTLRCDPISSHATLYWYQQALGQGPEFLTYFNYEAQPDKSGLPSDRFSAERPEGSISTLTIQRTEQRDSAMYRCASSYAGMLEEKLFFGSGTQLSVL.

This clonotype showed up many times. V is TRBV30 and J is TRBJ1-1; weak D call: TRBD1 (5 bases). The CDR3 runs to 13 residues. CDR1 is GTSNPN and CDR2 is SVGIG in the germline V gene (reference sequence). Trimming stripped 5 bases from V and 0 bases from J, with 10 bases between. The CDR3 nucleotides read TGTGCCTGGGTGGGACGTATGAACACTGAAGCTTTCTTT. It codes for CAWVGRMNTEAFF.

This clonotype was seen repeatedly, ten times or more. The chain couples TRBV5-1 to TRBJ1-4; D remains ambiguous. This CDR3 has 14 amino acids. Deletions cut 1 base from V and 3 bases from J, with 7 bases between. Germline V gene data show CDR1 as SGHRS and CDR2 as YFSETQ. The CDR3 reads CASSLPGSNEKLFF. DNA of the CDR3: TGCGCCAGCAGCTTGCCGGGGTCTAATGAAAAACTGTTTTTT.

This clonotype appeared many times. The CDR3 spells CASSFGRSSYNEQFF. The CDR3 bases are TGCGCCAGCAGCTTCGGAAGGAGCTCCTACAATGAGCAGTTCTTC. The V call is TRBV5-1, the J call TRBJ2-1; D ambiguous. The V end was cut by 2 bases, the J end by 0 bases, with 9 bases between. This CDR3 spans 15 amino acids. Germline V gives CDR1 SGHRS, CDR2 YFSETQ. The whole variable domain, remainder taken from reference TRBV5-1 and TRBJ2-1, is KAGVTQTPRYLIKTRGQQVTLSCSPISGHRSVSWYQQTPGQGLQFLFEYFSETQRNKGNFPGRFSGRQFSNSRSEMNVSTLELGDSALYLCASSFGRSSYNEQFFGPGTRLTVL.

J is TRBJ2-3 and V is TRBV11-2, with D tentatively TRBD2 (6 bases). There are 15 residues in the CDR3. Germline V gene lookup returns CDR1 SGHAT and CDR2 FQNNGV. V was clipped by 4 bases and J by 2 bases, with 13 bases between them. CDR3 nucleotide sequence: TGTGCCAGCAGCTCGCCGGGACTCAACACAGATACGCAGTATTTT. The encoded protein is CASSSPGLNTDTQYF.

The chain recombines TRBV20-1 with TRBJ1-2, with D unclear. The germline V and J ends were trimmed by 6 bases and 0 bases, with 14 bases remaining between them. Germline CDR1 reads DFQATT; CDR2 reads SNEGSKA (reference sequence). The CDR3 totals 14 residues. The CDR3 here is CSAQKGLTNYGYTF. The CDR3 nucleotides are TGCAGTGCCCAAAAAGGGCTTACTAACTATGGCTACACCTTC.

This clonotype has at least ten counts. The rearrangement joins TRBV28 to TRBJ1-6; maybe TRBD1 (5 bases). Germline V gives CDR1 MDHEN, CDR2 SYDVKM. V lost 7 bases and J 10 bases, leaving 11 bases between the germline ends. The CDR3 contains 12 residues. The CDR3 spells CASTGRISPLHF. The CDR3 nucleotides read TGTGCCAGCACGGGGCGCATCTCACCCCTCCACTTT.

This clonotype is categorized as medium-sized. The chain recombines TRBV12-3 or TRBV12-4 with TRBJ2-6, with D perhaps TRBD2 (6 bases). This CDR3 region has 15 residues. V was cut by 6 bases and J by 2 bases, with 11 bases left in between. The CDR3 DNA reads TGTGCCAGCAGCCGTCGCGGGACTGGGGCCAACGTCCTGACTTTC. Its protein is CASSRRGTGANVLTF.

This clonotype was counted only a few times. The chain recombines TRBV12-3 or TRBV12-4 with TRBJ1-1; maybe TRBD1 (5 bases). Trimming removed 6 bases from V and 0 bases from J, with 8 bases in between. The CDR3 spans 13 residues. CDR3 nucleotide sequence: TGTGCCAGCAGGCCACAGGTGAACACTGAAGCTTTCTTT. This sequence encodes CASRPQVNTEAFF.

This clonotype was detected only a few times. The chain has TRBV18 and TRBJ1-1, with D hard to call. CDR3 length: 15 amino acids. Germline CDR1 and CDR2: KGHSH and LQKENI. Trimming removed 1 base at V and 4 bases at J, with 13 bases between. Written as DNA, the CDR3 is TGTGCCAGCTCACCACGTAGCGGGAGTGGCACTGAAGCTTTCTTT. Translated: CASSPRSGSGTEAFF. Variable domain in full (rest from reference TRBV18 and TRBJ1-1): NAGVMQNPRHLVRRRGQEARLRCSPMKGHSHVYWYRQLPEEGLKFMVYLQKENIIDESGMPKERFSAEFPKEGPSILRIQQVVRGDSAAYFCASSPRSGSGTEAFFGQGTRLTVV.

The rearrangement links TRBV5-1 to TRBJ2-3; 8 bases map to TRBD1. After removal of 4 bases from V and 6 bases from J, the junction contained 4 bases not matched to a gene. Germline assignment: CDR1 SGHRS and CDR2 YFSETQ. This CDR3 contains 13 residues. The CDR3 nucleotides read TGCGCCAGCAGCCGCGGACAGGGCGATACGCAGTATTTT. This codes for CASSRGQGDTQYF. Variable domain in full (rest from reference TRBV5-1 and TRBJ2-3): KAGVTQTPRYLIKTRGQQVTLSCSPISGHRSVSWYQQTPGQGLQFLFEYFSETQRNKGNFPGRFSGRQFSNSRSEMNVSTLELGDSALYLCASSRGQGDTQYFGPGTRLTVL.

This clonotype appeared many times. This chain links TRBV4-3 with TRBJ2-5, with a weak D call TRBD2 (7 bases). The CDR3 is 16 amino acids. V lost 0 bases, J lost 5 bases, and 16 bases lay in between. CDR1 is LGHNA and CDR2 is YSLEER in the germline V gene. CDR3 coding DNA: TGCGCCAGCAGCCAAGAGGGGGCTGGCGGGAGCGAGACCCAGTACTTC. Encoded protein: CASSQEGAGGSETQYF.

The chain employs TRBV11-2 and TRBJ1-6, with D unresolved. The CDR3 covers 12 residues. Trimming removed 5 bases at V and 8 bases at J, with 7 bases between. Germline-derived CDR1 and CDR2 are SGHAT and FQNNGV. This chain's CDR3 is CASSPRDSPLHF. The CDR3 DNA is TGTGCCAGCAGCCCTCGGGATTCACCCCTCCACTTT.

This clonotype was seen ten or more times. The rearrangement links TRBV5-6 to TRBJ2-1, with D possibly being TRBD2 (6 bases). CDR3 length: 14 residues. Per the germline V gene, CDR1 is SGHDT and CDR2 is YYEEEE. V was pared by 7 bases and J by 1 base, with 12 bases between. The CDR3 spells CASDIGTSYNEQFF. CDR3 nucleotides: TGTGCCAGCGACATAGGGACTTCCTACAATGAGCAGTTCTTC.

In this sample, this clonotype turned up once. This may arise from a read error, as a much more abundant clone is one base away. V is TRBV7-8 and J is TRBJ2-2, with D possibly being TRBD1 or TRBD2 (5 bases each). Germline assignment: CDR1 SGHVS and CDR2 FQNEAQ. The CDR3 is 13 residues long. CDR3 region: CASSSRASGEPFF. The CDR3 DNA sequence: TGTGCCAGCAGCTCCAGGGCCTCCGGGGAGCCGTTTTTT.

This clonotype was picked up many times. V gene TRBV12-3 or TRBV12-4 combines with J gene TRBJ2-1; possibly TRBD2 for D (6 bases). CDR3 length equals 14 residues. Between the trimmed V and J ends, which lost 8 bases and 7 bases, there was a span of 18 bases. The CDR3 loop is CASLGGALRNEQFF. The CDR3, as DNA: TGTGCCAGCCTTGGCGGGGCCCTAAGGAATGAGCAGTTCTTC.

The genes are TRBV10-3 and TRBJ2-5; 9 bases map to TRBD1. This CDR3 comprises 15 residues. Germline CDR1 and CDR2: ENHRY and SYGVKD. Trimming removed 0 bases from V and 5 bases from J; junction bases left unmatched: 4. CDR3 protein: CAISESGTGLETQYF. The CDR3, as DNA: TGTGCCATCAGTGAGTCAGGGACAGGGCTCGAGACCCAGTACTTC.